This T cell receptor (beta chain) stems from a study of blood T cells in healthy people across ages. Using a J-beta primer mix together with a sample-barcoded 5' primer, a second PCR was run for about 6 to 12 cycles. TCRdb re-called the 5' RACE reads through MiXCR, storing one row per CDR3 protein. The sample carries roughly 500,000 distinct CDR3 sequences, 25% to 30% recorded once. CDR3 length: 15 residues. From germline, CDR1 is LGHNA and CDR2 YNFKEQ. Of note for this clonotype: Germline and junction disagree at one end, which may indicate a read error.

This TCR came from a woman in her 70s in good health. Sequencing used blood. The chain couples TRBV4-2 to TRBJ2-4; 9 bases map to TRBD1. The CDR3 bases are TGTGCCGGCAGCCAGGACAGGGGTTTGACGGACATTCAGTACTTC. Protein product: CAGSQDRGLTDIQYF.